Below, 25 T cell receptor beta chains from the same sample are listed, as sequenced in a study of OX40 agonist ivuxolimab in advanced cancers. Assay used: immunoSEQ multiplex PCR; TCRdb lists only in-frame clones, some missing. Here the sample spans roughly 93,000 clones, just over 90% being singletons. The specimen comprised CD4+ or CD8+ T cells sorted from blood, sampled in a trial of the OX40 agonist ivuxolimab. All receptors derive from an adult with an advanced solid tumor such as melanoma, head and neck, liver or kidney cancer.

V and J are TRBV6-1 and TRBJ1-1; TRBD1 aligns across 7 bases. The germline gives CDR1 MNHNS, CDR2 SASEGT. CDR3 length: 17 residues. V shed 2 bases and J 0 bases; nucleotides not matched to a gene: 9. The CDR3 DNA is TGTGCCAGCAGTGAATGGGCCAGGGGGGATTTGAACACTGAAGCTTTCTTT. It is translated as CASSEWARGDLNTEAFF.

This sequence joins TRBV7-9 and TRBJ2-3, with TRBD2 matching over 11 bases. This CDR3 region has 16 residues. With V trimmed by 3 bases and J by 5 bases, 7 bases remained unmatched. Germline V gives CDR1 SEHNR, CDR2 FQNEAQ (reference sequence). The CDR3 DNA sequence: TGTGCCAGCAGCTTCGTAGCGGGAGGGCCTCAAGATACGCAGTATTTT. Translated: CASSFVAGGPQDTQYF. The full variable domain, rest sourced from reference TRBV7-9 and TRBJ2-3, is DTGVSQNPRHKITKRGQNVTFRCDPISEHNRLYWYRQTLGQGPEFLTYFQNEAQLEKSRLLSDRFSAERPKGSFSTLEIQRTEQGDSAMYLCASSFVAGGPQDTQYFGPGTRLTVL.

V gene TRBV6-1 combines with J gene TRBJ2-7; a possible D gene is TRBD2 (6 bases). CDR1 MNHNS and CDR2 SASEGT come from the germline V gene. Trimming took 10 bases from V and 6 from J, leaving 16 bases between them. CDR3 length equals 12 residues. CDR3 nucleotides: TGTGCCAAACCCGGGACTCACGGCGAGCAGTACTTC. Its translation is CAKPGTHGEQYF.

The chain links TRBV9 to TRBJ2-1; weak D call: TRBD2 (6 bases). With 0 bases removed from V and 7 bases from J, the gap between germline ends came to 17 bases. The CDR3 has 16 residues. Germline V CDR1 and CDR2: SGDLS, YYNGEE. The CDR3 reads CASSVGVAEFWNEQFF. CDR3 nucleotide sequence: TGTGCCAGCAGCGTAGGGGTAGCGGAGTTTTGGAATGAGCAGTTCTTC.

In nucleotides, the CDR3 is TGCGCCAGCAGCTTGGACAGCGTCCAAGAGACCCAGTACTTC. It translates to CASSLDSVQETQYF. This chain connects TRBV5-1 to TRBJ2-5; D call uncertain. The germline V gene has CDR1 SGHRS and CDR2 YFSETQ. V gave up 0 bases and J gave up 1 base, with 7 bases separating them. The CDR3 consists of 14 residues.

The CDR3 reads CASSYSASGPTYEQYF. CDR3 nucleotide sequence: TGTGCCAGCAGTTACTCGGCTAGCGGGCCGACCTACGAGCAGTACTTC. V is TRBV6-5 and J is TRBJ2-7; 8 nucleotides align to TRBD2. Germline trimming cut 0 bases from V and 2 bases from J; bases unmatched to any gene: 6. Germline V gene lookup returns CDR1 MNHEY and CDR2 SVGAGI. This CDR3 spans 16 amino acids.

This chain uses TRBV7-8 with TRBJ2-7; D is possibly TRBD1 (6 bases). Trimming took 3 bases from V and 5 from J, leaving 11 bases between them. The germline gives CDR1 SGHVS, CDR2 FQNEAQ. CDR3 length: 13 residues. CDR3 sequence: CASSLGDIHEQYF. The CDR3 DNA sequence: TGTGCCAGCAGCTTGGGGGACATACACGAGCAGTACTTC. Drawing the rest from reference TRBV7-8 and TRBJ2-7, the complete variable domain is GAGVSQSPRYKVAKRGQDVALRCDPISGHVSLFWYQQALGQGPEFLTYFQNEAQLDKSGLPSDRFFAERPEGSVSTLKIQRTQQEDSAVYLCASSLGDIHEQYFGPGTRLTVT.

The gene calls are TRBV18 and TRBJ2-7; D unresolved. With 5 bases removed from V and 0 bases from J, the gap between germline ends came to 14 bases. Per germline, CDR1 KGHSH and CDR2 LQKENI. CDR3 size: 15 residues. This CDR3 reads CASSGVVLGSYEQYF. CDR3 DNA sequence: TGTGCCAGCTCAGGGGTGGTGCTGGGCTCCTACGAGCAGTACTTC.

The chain employs TRBV19 and TRBJ1-5; tentative D call: TRBD1 (5 bases). The CDR3 is 14 residues long. CDR1 and CDR2 from the germline V gene are LNHDA and SQIVND (reference sequence). V was cut by 1 base and J by 3 bases, with 7 bases left in between. The CDR3 spells CASSIAGNNQPQHF. DNA for the CDR3: TGTGCCAGTAGTATAGCAGGGAACAATCAGCCCCAGCATTTT. Complete variable domain (other parts from reference TRBV19 and TRBJ1-5): DGGITQSPKYLFRKEGQNVTLSCEQNLNHDAMYWYRQDPGQGLRLIYYSQIVNDFQKGDIAEGYSVSREKKESFPLTVTSAQKNPTAFYLCASSIAGNNQPQHFGDGTRLSIL.

The CDR3 region has the DNA TGTGCCAGCAGCCCGGGGAGGGTCCCATTTGAAAAACTGTTTTTT. Translated, it gives CASSPGRVPFEKLFF. The chain links TRBV6-5 to TRBJ1-4; the D is unclear. Trimming stripped 6 bases from V and 7 bases from J, with 18 bases between. The germline V gene encodes CDR1 MNHEY and CDR2 SVGAGI. This CDR3 comprises 15 residues.

This chain connects TRBV5-6 to TRBJ2-3; TRBD2 might be the D (7 bases). Germline V gene data show CDR1 as SGHDT and CDR2 as YYEEEE. This CDR3 has 16 amino acids. Trimming cost V 1 base and J 1 base, with 13 bases left between them. CDR3 sequence reads: CASSLTGGPGTDTQYF. In DNA, the CDR3 is TGTGCCAGCAGCTTGACCGGGGGGCCGGGCACAGATACGCAGTATTTT.

This chain connects TRBV19 to TRBJ2-6; 7 positions agree with TRBD1. The germline V gene has CDR1 LNHDA and CDR2 SQIVND (reference sequence). This CDR3 is 15 amino acids long. The trim removed 6 bases at V and 2 bases at J, leaving 4 bases unmatched. In DNA form, the CDR3 reads TGTGCCAGTAGGGATCAGGGGGCTGGGGCCAACGTCCTGACTTTC. It yields the protein CASRDQGAGANVLTF.

The CDR3 loop reads CAITKGAGYPYEQYF. DNA of the CDR3: TGTGCCATCACAAAAGGGGCGGGCTATCCCTACGAGCAGTACTTC. This rearrangement joins TRBV2 to TRBJ2-7; either TRBD1 or TRBD2 may supply D (5 bases each). Trimming shortened V by 10 bases and J by 2 bases, and 21 bases separated the two germline ends. The CDR3 extends over 15 amino acids. CDR1 and CDR2 from the germline V gene are SNHLY and FYNNEI.

This chain connects TRBV6-5 to TRBJ2-7; D perhaps matches TRBD1 (6 bases). Germline loops: CDR1 MNHEY, CDR2 SVGAGI. This CDR3 is built from 12 residues. Trimming removed 6 bases from V and 7 bases from J, with 13 bases in between. The CDR3 reads CASSSGVKEQYF. CDR3 nucleotide sequence: TGTGCCAGCAGCTCAGGGGTGAAAGAGCAGTACTTC.

The chain has TRBV5-4 and TRBJ2-1; the match to TRBD2 covers 15 bases. This CDR3 region has 15 residues. Germline trimming cut 3 bases from V and 6 bases from J; bases unmatched to any gene: 1. Germline V gene lookup returns CDR1 SGHNT and CDR2 YYREEE (reference sequence). CDR3 sequence: CASSSGLAGGNEQFF. In nucleotides, the CDR3 is TGTGCCAGCAGCTCGGGACTAGCGGGGGGCAATGAGCAGTTCTTC.

This rearrangement joins TRBV5-5 to TRBJ2-7; 12 bases fit TRBD2. Germline V lookup: CDR1 SGHKS, CDR2 YYEKEE (reference sequence). CDR3 length: 16 residues. V trimming: 4 bases; J trimming: 6 bases; junction bases outside the gene matches: 11. The CDR3 nucleotides read TGTGCCAGCAGCCTCCCCCAGACTAGCGGGAGAAGCGAGCAGTACTTC. Its translation: CASSLPQTSGRSEQYF.

The chain carries TRBV6-5 and TRBJ2-5; D perhaps matches TRBD1 (6 bases). Germline CDR1 is MNHEY and CDR2 is SVGAGI. The CDR3 runs 14 residues. The V and J ends lost 6 bases and 5 bases respectively, with 16 bases between them. As DNA, the CDR3 is TGTGCCAGCAGGGCCCAGGGGAGTGGGGAGACCCAGTACTTC. This sequence encodes CASRAQGSGETQYF.

A single count supports this clone. This chain links TRBV5-1 with TRBJ2-7; possible D gene TRBD2, 5 bases. CDR1 and CDR2 (germline): SGHRS, YFSETQ. Trimming pared 0 bases from V and 2 bases from J, leaving 9 bases between. The CDR3 length is 14 residues. CDR3 sequence reads: CASSLGSVTYEQYF. DNA of the CDR3: TGCGCCAGCAGCTTGGGTAGCGTCACCTACGAGCAGTACTTC.

The rearrangement uses TRBV10-3 and TRBJ1-2, with TRBD1 identical over 11 bases. The CDR3 runs 16 residues. The junction had 11 bases not matched to a gene; V was cut back by 6 bases and J by 5 bases. Germline loops: CDR1 ENHRY, CDR2 SYGVKD. This CDR3 reads CAIRVGQGAVGYGYTF. DNA for the CDR3: TGTGCCATCAGGGTCGGACAGGGGGCGGTGGGTTATGGCTACACCTTC.

The rearrangement joins TRBV6-6 to TRBJ1-2; a weak D match, TRBD1 (6 bases). Germline CDR1 reads MNHNY; CDR2 reads SVGAGI (reference sequence). The CDR3 is 14 amino acids. Trimming shortened V by 4 bases and J by 4 bases, and 13 bases separated the two germline ends. The CDR3 reads CASSSNTGTYGYTF. The CDR3 DNA reads as TGTGCCAGCAGTTCCAATACAGGGACCTATGGCTACACCTTC.

This clone was picked up one time. The chain has TRBV7-9 and TRBJ1-4; D remains ambiguous. This CDR3 has 14 amino acids. The V gene's germline CDR1 is SEHNR and CDR2 FQNEAQ (reference sequence). V was trimmed by 5 bases and J by 5 bases, leaving 12 bases between them. CDR3 bases: TGTGCCAGCAGCCCCTCGAGTAGAAATGAAAAACTGTTTTTT. Translating gives CASSPSSRNEKLFF.

The chain recombines TRBV6-6 with TRBJ1-1, with 7 positions matching TRBD1. The CDR3 runs 14 residues. Germline V gene sequence: CDR1 MNHNY, CDR2 SVGAGI (reference sequence). V shed 5 bases and J 1 base; nucleotides not matched to a gene: 4. The CDR3 DNA is TGTGCCAGCAGTCCAGGGACAGCGAACACTGAAGCTTTCTTT. It is translated as CASSPGTANTEAFF.

V is TRBV15 and J is TRBJ2-7; 9 bases map to TRBD2. The CDR3 extends over 17 amino acids. Trimming took 1 base from V and 1 from J; bases not matched to a gene: 8. Germline V gene data show CDR1 as LNHNV and CDR2 as YYDKDF (reference sequence). The CDR3 DNA follows: TGTGCCACCAGCAGAGGCGCGGGGGGGGTAAGGTCCTACGAGCAGTACTTC. This translates into CATSRGAGGVRSYEQYF. The variable domain in full, completed from reference TRBV15 and TRBJ2-7, reads DAMVIQNPRYQVTQFGKPVTLSCSQTLNHNVMYWYQQKSSQAPKLLFHYYDKDFNNEADTPDNFQSRRPNTSFCFLDIRSPGLGDTAMYLCATSRGAGGVRSYEQYFGPGTRLTVT.

This chain links TRBV6-6 with TRBJ2-7, with TRBD2 matching over 7 bases. V trimming: 7 bases; J trimming: 0 bases; junction bases outside the gene matches: 12. CDR1 MNHNY and CDR2 SVGAGI come from the germline V gene (reference sequence). There are 16 residues in the CDR3. The CDR3 DNA reads TGTGCCAGCAAAGGTAGAGGGCGGGGGAGCTCCTACGAGCAGTACTTC. It encodes CASKGRGRGSSYEQYF.

The chain joins TRBV30 to TRBJ2-3, with 13 nucleotides matching TRBD2. V was clipped by 3 bases and J by 5 bases; unmatched bases: 8. Germline loops: CDR1 GTSNPN, CDR2 SVGIG (reference sequence). The CDR3 is made up of 16 amino acids. The DNA for the CDR3 is TGTGCCTGGAGAGACCTGACTAGCGGGGGGTTAGATACGCAGTATTTT. This gives the protein CAWRDLTSGGLDTQYF.